This section outlines one T cell receptor beta chain sequence together with its context. Antigen unknown. The source of the sample is a study of cytomegalovirus exposure and HLA in healthy donors. Study overall: There were just under 400 genotyped donors. Of these, 81% fell in the genetic ancestry cluster associated with self-reported Caucasian donors. Study results and limitations: As a later analysis showed, a missense DCLRE1C variant was linked to trimming of TCR beta V- and J-genes.

The PCR employed 60 Vbeta primers together with 13 Jbeta primers. Data came from immunoSEQ multiplex PCR; TCRdb stores just in-frame clones and leaves some out. Here the sample spans about 160,000 clones, roughly 77% being singletons. The TCR originated in a human donor in good health. The sample comprised PBMCs.

The CDR3 spells CASSQREGGPYEQYF. The CDR3 nucleotides are TGTGCCAGCAGCCAAAGGGAGGGAGGGCCGTACGAGCAGTACTTC. The V gene is TRBV6-5, the J gene TRBJ2-7, with 7 bases matching TRBD2. Germline CDR1 MNHEY, CDR2 SVGAGI. V shed 6 bases, J shed 4 bases, and the junction held 12 bases outside the gene matches. This CDR3 region has 15 residues.